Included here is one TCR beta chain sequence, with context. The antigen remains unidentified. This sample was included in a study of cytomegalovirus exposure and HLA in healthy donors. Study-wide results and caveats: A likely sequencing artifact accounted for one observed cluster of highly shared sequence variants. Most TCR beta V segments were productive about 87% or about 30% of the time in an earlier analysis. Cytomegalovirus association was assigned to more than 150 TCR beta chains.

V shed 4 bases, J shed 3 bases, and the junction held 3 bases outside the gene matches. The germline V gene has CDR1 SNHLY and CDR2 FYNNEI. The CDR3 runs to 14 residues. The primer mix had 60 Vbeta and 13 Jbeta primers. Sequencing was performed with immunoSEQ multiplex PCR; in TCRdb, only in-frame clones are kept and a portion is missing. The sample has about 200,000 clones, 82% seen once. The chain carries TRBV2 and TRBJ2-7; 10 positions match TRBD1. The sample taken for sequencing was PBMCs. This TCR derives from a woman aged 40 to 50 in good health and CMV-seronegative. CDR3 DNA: TGTGCCAGCAGTGTAGACAGGGGGCTCTACGAGCAGTACTTC. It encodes CASSVDRGLYEQYF. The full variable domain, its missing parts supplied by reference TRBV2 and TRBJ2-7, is EPEVTQTPSHQVTQMGQEVILRCVPISNHLYFYWYRQILGQKVEFLVSFYNNEISEKSEIFDDQFSVERPDGSNFTLKIRSTKLEDSAMYFCASSVDRGLYEQYFGPGTRLTVT.